This is a list of T cell receptor beta chains from one sample in a study of blood T cells in healthy people across ages. Via MiXCR, TCRdb re-called the 5' RACE reads, giving one row per CDR3 protein. This sample has 800,000 to 1,300,000 distinct CDR3 sequences, with approximately 26% found just once. These data were likewise used in another study, on T cells of mothers and their children.

The material sequenced was blood. These receptor sequences come from a girl aged 2 to 10 in good health. Both conserved end residues are part of each CDR3. Fields, in order: J gene, D gene, clone size, V gene, CDR3 protein, CDR3 DNA. The D gene is left open where the match is weak. Size values are once, few and many counts, or a class for expanded clones, and some rows have none.

j_call: TRBJ2-7
d_call: -
clone_size: few
v_call: TRBV6-6
cdr3_aa: CASSPGRFYKQYF
cdr3_nt: TGTGCCAGCAGCCCCGGACGATTTTACAAGCAGTACTTC

j_call: TRBJ2-7
d_call: TRBD2
clone_size: -
v_call: TRBV3-1
cdr3_aa: CASTFSGREYEQYF
cdr3_nt: TGTGCCAGCACCTTTAGCGGGAGGGAATACGAGCAGTACTTC

j_call: TRBJ2-1
d_call: -
clone_size: -
v_call: TRBV12-3/TRBV12-4
cdr3_aa: CASSLRAEYNEQFF
cdr3_nt: TGTGCCAGCAGTTTAAGGGCTGAATACAATGAGCAGTTCTTC

j_call: TRBJ2-5
d_call: TRBD2
clone_size: many
v_call: TRBV12-3/TRBV12-4
cdr3_aa: CASSFTSGQETQYF
cdr3_nt: TGTGCCAGCAGCTTTACTAGCGGCCAAGAGACCCAGTACTTC

j_call: TRBJ2-5
d_call: -
clone_size: many
v_call: TRBV29-1
cdr3_aa: CSVREGSKYQETQYF
cdr3_nt: TGCAGCGTTCGAGAGGGGAGTAAGTACCAAGAGACCCAGTACTTC

j_call: TRBJ1-5
d_call: -
clone_size: -
v_call: TRBV7-9
cdr3_aa: CASSSTGTPIWQPQHF
cdr3_nt: TGTGCCAGCAGCTCGACGGGGACCCCGATATGGCAGCCCCAGCATTTT

j_call: TRBJ2-7
d_call: -
clone_size: -
v_call: TRBV28
cdr3_aa: CASSFLPSEQYF
cdr3_nt: TGTGCCAGCAGTTTTCTTCCTTCCGAGCAGTACTTC

j_call: TRBJ1-2
d_call: TRBD1
clone_size: few
v_call: TRBV20-1
cdr3_aa: CSARTGTGYGYTF
cdr3_nt: TGCAGTGCTAGAACCGGGACAGGATACGGCTACACCTTC

j_call: TRBJ2-5
d_call: -
clone_size: -
v_call: TRBV12-3/TRBV12-4
cdr3_aa: CASNPEGRGGETQYF
cdr3_nt: TGTGCCAGCAATCCAGAGGGCAGGGGGGGAGAGACCCAGTACTTC

j_call: TRBJ1-6
d_call: TRBD1
clone_size: few
v_call: TRBV6-5
cdr3_aa: CASSLQGNDNSPLHF
cdr3_nt: TGTGCCAGCAGTTTACAGGGGAATGACAATTCACCCCTCCACTTT

j_call: TRBJ1-5
d_call: -
clone_size: -
v_call: TRBV20-1
cdr3_aa: CSANGGRGGQPQHF
cdr3_nt: TGCAGTGCTAATGGGGGCCGGGGCGGACAGCCCCAGCATTTT

j_call: TRBJ1-5
d_call: -
clone_size: -
v_call: TRBV4-1
cdr3_aa: CASSQIQNQPQHF
cdr3_nt: TGCGCCAGCAGCCAGATACAGAATCAGCCCCAGCATTTT

j_call: TRBJ2-7
d_call: -
clone_size: -
v_call: TRBV7-9
cdr3_aa: CASRGFSYEQYF
cdr3_nt: TGTGCCAGCAGGGGTTTCTCCTACGAGCAGTACTTC

j_call: TRBJ1-4
d_call: TRBD1
clone_size: -
v_call: TRBV5-1
cdr3_aa: CASSLGGGTGGFEKLFF
cdr3_nt: TGCGCCAGCAGTCTTGGAGGGGGAACAGGGGGCTTTGAAAAACTGTTTTTT

j_call: TRBJ2-2
d_call: TRBD1
clone_size: -
v_call: TRBV2
cdr3_aa: CASTTGTAGTGELFF
cdr3_nt: TGTGCCAGCACCACAGGGACAGCCGGTACCGGGGAGCTGTTTTTT

j_call: TRBJ1-1
d_call: TRBD1
clone_size: -
v_call: TRBV4-2
cdr3_aa: CASSQATGVGSEAFF
cdr3_nt: TGTGCCAGCAGCCAAGCAACAGGGGTCGGGTCTGAAGCTTTCTTT

j_call: TRBJ2-3
d_call: TRBD1
clone_size: -
v_call: TRBV13
cdr3_aa: CASSGGQGAIDTQYF
cdr3_nt: TGTGCCAGCAGCGGAGGACAGGGGGCGATCGATACGCAGTATTTT

j_call: TRBJ2-7
d_call: TRBD1
clone_size: -
v_call: TRBV5-1
cdr3_aa: CASSLAGTAISYEQYF
cdr3_nt: TGCGCCAGCAGCTTGGCCGGGACAGCGATCTCCTACGAGCAGTACTTC

j_call: TRBJ1-1
d_call: TRBD1
clone_size: few
v_call: TRBV27
cdr3_aa: CASSLYGTGSLEAFF
cdr3_nt: TGTGCCAGCAGTTTATATGGGACAGGGTCCCTTGAAGCTTTCTTT

j_call: TRBJ2-7
d_call: TRBD1
clone_size: -
v_call: TRBV7-2
cdr3_aa: CASSLGYVGQGGEQYF
cdr3_nt: TGTGCCAGCAGCTTGGGTTATGTGGGACAGGGTGGCGAGCAGTACTTC

j_call: TRBJ2-4
d_call: -
clone_size: many
v_call: TRBV27
cdr3_aa: CASSLGFGNIQYF
cdr3_nt: TGTGCCAGCAGTTTAGGGTTTGGGAACATTCAGTACTTC

j_call: TRBJ1-1
d_call: -
clone_size: -
v_call: TRBV28
cdr3_aa: CASSLPFENTEAFF
cdr3_nt: TGTGCCAGCAGTTTGCCTTTCGAGAACACTGAAGCTTTCTTT

j_call: TRBJ2-5
d_call: TRBD2
clone_size: few
v_call: TRBV12-5
cdr3_aa: CASGFSGRFETQYF
cdr3_nt: TGTGCTAGTGGTTTTAGCGGGAGGTTCGAGACCCAGTACTTC

j_call: TRBJ1-2
d_call: -
clone_size: -
v_call: TRBV29-1
cdr3_aa: CSALQGIQGYTF
cdr3_nt: TGCAGCGCCCTACAGGGTATACAGGGCTACACCTTC

j_call: TRBJ2-7
d_call: -
clone_size: -
v_call: TRBV20-1
cdr3_aa: CSARGDSAYEQYF
cdr3_nt: TGCAGTGCTAGAGGCGACAGTGCCTACGAGCAGTACTTC

j_call: TRBJ1-5
d_call: -
clone_size: -
v_call: TRBV6-6
cdr3_aa: CASSPELLGNQPQHF
cdr3_nt: TGTGCCAGCAGCCCAGAGCTTCTGGGCAATCAGCCCCAGCATTTT

j_call: TRBJ1-2
d_call: -
clone_size: -
v_call: TRBV9
cdr3_aa: CASSVTLDAYGYTF
cdr3_nt: TGTGCCAGCAGCGTGACCCTAGACGCCTATGGCTACACCTTC

j_call: TRBJ2-5
d_call: -
clone_size: few
v_call: TRBV20-1
cdr3_aa: CSARDQKPHGVGTQYF
cdr3_nt: TGCAGTGCTAGAGATCAAAAGCCCCACGGAGTTGGGACCCAGTACTTC

j_call: TRBJ2-5
d_call: TRBD2
clone_size: -
v_call: TRBV7-9
cdr3_aa: CASSLAGAGVTMKFF
cdr3_nt: TGTGCCAGCAGCTTAGCGGGAGCGGGAGTAACAATGAAGTTCTTC

j_call: TRBJ2-5
d_call: TRBD1
clone_size: few
v_call: TRBV28
cdr3_aa: CASSLYAGGGEETQYF
cdr3_nt: TGCGCCAGCAGTTTATATGCAGGGGGCGGGGAGGAGACCCAGTACTTC

j_call: TRBJ2-7
d_call: -
clone_size: -
v_call: TRBV4-3
cdr3_aa: CASSQDTDWSYEQYF
cdr3_nt: TGCGCCAGCAGCCAAGATACCGATTGGTCCTACGAGCAGTACTTC

j_call: TRBJ1-1
d_call: -
clone_size: -
v_call: TRBV14
cdr3_aa: CASSQVSTGNTEAFF
cdr3_nt: TGTGCCAGCAGCCAAGTTAGTACAGGCAACACTGAAGCTTTCTTT

j_call: TRBJ1-1
d_call: TRBD1
clone_size: -
v_call: TRBV7-8
cdr3_aa: CASSSPRQGEGRTEAFF
cdr3_nt: TGTGCCAGCAGCTCCCCTCGACAGGGAGAGGGTAGGACTGAAGCTTTCTTT

j_call: TRBJ2-2
d_call: -
clone_size: few
v_call: TRBV4-1
cdr3_aa: CASSQFAGGRELFF
cdr3_nt: TGCGCCAGCAGCCAATTCGCCGGGGGAAGGGAGCTGTTTTTT

j_call: TRBJ2-2
d_call: -
clone_size: -
v_call: TRBV5-1
cdr3_aa: CASRPTEYNFNTGELFF
cdr3_nt: TGCGCCAGCAGACCGACAGAATACAATTTCAACACCGGGGAGCTGTTTTTT

j_call: TRBJ2-2
d_call: TRBD2
clone_size: -
v_call: TRBV4-2
cdr3_aa: CASSPRGAAGSDTGELFF
cdr3_nt: TGTGCCAGCAGCCCCCGCGGAGCAGCGGGAAGTGACACCGGGGAGCTGTTTTTT

j_call: TRBJ1-1
d_call: -
clone_size: -
v_call: TRBV11-2
cdr3_aa: CASSLHTGRPEAFF
cdr3_nt: TGTGCCAGCAGCTTACACACAGGGAGGCCTGAAGCTTTCTTT

j_call: TRBJ2-7
d_call: TRBD2
clone_size: few
v_call: TRBV7-9
cdr3_aa: CASSLSGKPYEQYF
cdr3_nt: TGTGCCAGCAGCTTGAGCGGGAAACCCTACGAGCAGTACTTC

j_call: TRBJ2-5
d_call: -
clone_size: few
v_call: TRBV7-2
cdr3_aa: CASSLGSVGETQYF
cdr3_nt: TGTGCCAGCAGCTTAGGTAGTGTCGGGGAGACCCAGTACTTC

j_call: TRBJ1-2
d_call: -
clone_size: few
v_call: TRBV20-1
cdr3_aa: CSVRYQGGRYGYTF
cdr3_nt: TGCAGTGTCCGATATCAAGGGGGAAGGTATGGCTACACCTTC

j_call: TRBJ2-2
d_call: -
clone_size: many
v_call: TRBV13
cdr3_aa: CASSPGPAGELFF
cdr3_nt: TGTGCCAGCAGCCCCGGACCGGCCGGGGAGCTGTTTTTT

j_call: TRBJ1-2
d_call: -
clone_size: few
v_call: TRBV5-6
cdr3_aa: CASSLSAKTGYTF
cdr3_nt: TGTGCCAGCAGCTTGTCGGCGAAAACGGGCTACACCTTC

j_call: TRBJ1-3
d_call: -
clone_size: -
v_call: TRBV7-3
cdr3_aa: CASSLKGGYGNTIYF
cdr3_nt: TGTGCCAGCAGCTTAAAAGGGGGATACGGAAACACCATATATTTT

j_call: TRBJ2-5
d_call: -
clone_size: -
v_call: TRBV29-1
cdr3_aa: CSVEDPGNQYF
cdr3_nt: TGCAGCGTTGAAGATCCGGGGAACCAGTACTTC

j_call: TRBJ2-5
d_call: -
clone_size: many
v_call: TRBV12-3/TRBV12-4
cdr3_aa: CASSLREETQYF
cdr3_nt: TGTGCCAGCAGTTTGCGGGAAGAGACCCAGTACTTC

j_call: TRBJ2-2
d_call: -
clone_size: few
v_call: TRBV6-5
cdr3_aa: CASSRTLGTGELFF
cdr3_nt: TGTGCCAGCAGTCGTACTCTGGGTACCGGGGAGCTGTTTTTT

j_call: TRBJ2-1
d_call: -
clone_size: -
v_call: TRBV20-1
cdr3_aa: CSARPLSSEQFF
cdr3_nt: TGCAGTGCTCGCCCCCTATCGAGTGAGCAGTTCTTC

j_call: TRBJ2-7
d_call: TRBD1
clone_size: -
v_call: TRBV27
cdr3_aa: CASREAGTGGYTSYVEQYF
cdr3_nt: TGTGCCAGCAGGGAGGCCGGGACAGGGGGTTATACTTCCTACGTAGAGCAGTACTTC

j_call: TRBJ2-2
d_call: -
clone_size: -
v_call: TRBV4-2
cdr3_aa: CASSHFAENTGELFF
cdr3_nt: TGTGCCAGCAGCCACTTTGCGGAGAACACCGGGGAGCTGTTTTTT

j_call: TRBJ2-5
d_call: -
clone_size: few
v_call: TRBV29-1
cdr3_aa: CSVIGERDETQYF
cdr3_nt: TGCAGCGTTATAGGCGAGAGGGACGAGACCCAGTACTTC

j_call: TRBJ2-1
d_call: TRBD2
clone_size: -
v_call: TRBV5-1
cdr3_aa: CASSPTSGRAVVVEQFF
cdr3_nt: TGCGCCAGCAGCCCTACTAGCGGGAGGGCCGTCGTCGTTGAGCAGTTCTTC

j_call: TRBJ1-1
d_call: TRBD1
clone_size: -
v_call: TRBV5-1
cdr3_aa: CASSSEGALTEAFF
cdr3_nt: TGCGCCAGCAGCTCGGAGGGGGCGCTGACTGAAGCTTTCTTT

j_call: TRBJ2-7
d_call: -
clone_size: -
v_call: TRBV3-1
cdr3_aa: CASSQETLPRSSYEQYF
cdr3_nt: TGTGCCAGCAGCCAAGAAACCCTACCAAGAAGCTCCTACGAGCAGTACTTC

j_call: TRBJ2-1
d_call: TRBD2
clone_size: few
v_call: TRBV12-3/TRBV12-4
cdr3_aa: CASSRGGGAGEQFF
cdr3_nt: TGTGCCAGCAGTCGTGGCGGGGGGGCCGGTGAGCAGTTCTTC